What follows are 28 T cell receptor beta chains derived from one specimen sequenced in a study of blood T cell repertoires in COVID-19. Assay: immunoSEQ multiplex PCR; the TCRdb copy retains only in-frame clones and omits some. This table holds under 300,000 clones, about nine tenths found once. Sequencing was performed on PBMCs or T cells enriched from blood (not recorded which). Receptor source: a woman under 30 who had recovered from COVID-19.

The rearrangement uses TRBV11-1 and TRBJ2-1; 7 bases are shared with TRBD2. The CDR3 is 12 residues long. Germline CDR1 reads SGHAT; CDR2 reads FQDESV (reference sequence). V was clipped by 5 bases and J by 9 bases; unmatched bases: 4. CDR3 region: CASSAWEGEQFF. CDR3 in DNA: TGTGCCAGCAGCGCATGGGAGGGTGAGCAGTTCTTC. The whole variable domain, filled in from reference TRBV11-1 and TRBJ2-1, reads EAEVAQSPRYKITEKSQAVAFWCDPISGHATLYWYRQILGQGPELLVQFQDESVVDDSQLPKDRFSAERLKGVDSTLKIQPAELGDSAMYLCASSAWEGEQFFGPGTRLTVL.

This clone was seen only once. The V gene is TRBV18, the J gene TRBJ1-5; D gene unclear. V lost 3 bases and J lost 11, with 11 bases in between. CDR3 length: 12 residues. The germline V gene encodes CDR1 KGHSH and CDR2 LQKENI. As DNA, the CDR3 is TGTGCCAGCTCACCCGGAGGAGAGTCCCAGCATTTT. Protein product: CASSPGGESQHF.

V and J are TRBV5-1 and TRBJ1-5, with 9 bases that match TRBD1. Trimming took 4 bases from V and 3 from J; bases not matched to a gene: 5. Per germline, CDR1 SGHRS and CDR2 YFSETQ. This CDR3 region has 15 residues. CDR3 in amino acids: CASSRGTGNNQPQHF. In DNA, the CDR3 is TGCGCCAGCAGCCGCGGGACAGGGAACAATCAGCCCCAGCATTTT.

The V call is TRBV6-5, the J call TRBJ1-2; 7 bases map to TRBD1. The V gene end was trimmed by 7 bases and the J gene end by 6 bases; junction bases not matched to a gene: 5. Germline values: CDR1 MNHEY, CDR2 SVGAGI. CDR3 length: 12 residues. CDR3 sequence: CASKTTGDGYTF. In nucleotides, the CDR3 is TGTGCCAGCAAGACTACAGGGGATGGCTACACCTTC.

This clone has just one count. This chain joins TRBV4-2 and TRBJ1-2; TRBD1 might be the D (6 bases). CDR3 length: 16 residues. CDR1 is LGHNA and CDR2 is YNFKEQ in the germline V gene. Trimming took off 1 base at V and 4 bases at J, with 16 bases between the two ends. CDR3 in DNA: TGTGCCAGCAGCCAAGTGTCTACAGGGTCTGGCTATGGCTACACCTTC. Amino acid sequence: CASSQVSTGSGYGYTF.

This clone showed up just once. The J gene is TRBJ1-2, the V gene TRBV6-5; TRBD1 might be the D (6 bases). Per germline, CDR1 MNHEY and CDR2 SVGAGI. The CDR3 has 12 residues. Trimming stripped 4 bases from V and 8 bases from J, with 11 bases between. The chain's CDR3 is CASSSTGTGYTF. As DNA, the CDR3 is TGTGCCAGCAGTTCTACAGGGACCGGCTACACCTTC.

The genes are TRBV18 and TRBJ2-3; 8 positions agree with TRBD1. The CDR3 is 16 residues long. The junction had 6 bases not matched to a gene; V was cut back by 3 bases and J by 1 base. Per germline, CDR1 KGHSH and CDR2 LQKENI. DNA for the CDR3: TGTGCCAGCTCACCCTTAATGGACAGGGGCACAGATACGCAGTATTTT. It encodes CASSPLMDRGTDTQYF.

This clone has a handful of counts. The chain carries TRBV3-1 (or the pseudogene TRBV3-2) and TRBJ1-5, with 9 bases fitting TRBD1. The CDR3 totals 15 residues. Looked up from germline, CDR1 is LGHDT and CDR2 is YNNKEL (reference sequence). The ends lost 1 base at V and 4 bases at J; junction bases unmatched: 2. The CDR3 bases are TGTGCCAGCAGCCAAGCCGGACAGGGGAATCAGCCCCAGCATTTT. Its translation is CASSQAGQGNQPQHF.

The chain couples TRBV28 to TRBJ2-1; TRBD2 aligns across 12 bases. The CDR3 length is 16 residues. CDR1 and CDR2 (germline): MDHEN, SYDVKM. Trimming removed 4 bases from V and 7 bases from J; junction bases left unmatched: 8. The CDR3 sequence: CASSSPWTSGTNEQFF. Here the CDR3 DNA reads TGTGCCAGCAGTTCGCCCTGGACTAGCGGGACGAATGAGCAGTTCTTC.

This clone was counted once. The CDR3 protein is CASSSSRQTISYEQYF. The CDR3 nucleotides are TGTGCCAGCAGCTCCTCCAGACAGACAATAAGTTACGAGCAGTACTTC. This chain joins TRBV7-8 and TRBJ2-7; D is possibly TRBD1 (5 bases). The CDR3 is made up of 16 amino acids. V gave up 4 bases and J gave up 4 bases, with 20 bases separating them. The germline gives CDR1 SGHVS, CDR2 FQNEAQ.

This clone was seen only once. The chain carries TRBV5-4 and TRBJ2-7, with D perhaps matching TRBD1 (5 bases). The CDR3 sequence is 13 residues long. Trimming removed 4 bases at V and 3 bases at J, with 11 bases between. The V gene's germline CDR1 is SGHNT and CDR2 YYREEE (reference sequence). The CDR3 DNA reads TGTGCCAGCAGCACCCAGGACATCTACGAGCAGTACTTC. Amino acids: CASSTQDIYEQYF.

The V call is TRBV7-9, the J call TRBJ1-2; 8 positions match TRBD1. This CDR3 contains 13 residues. Germline loops: CDR1 SEHNR, CDR2 FQNEAQ (reference sequence). J gave up 3 bases and V 5 bases, and 2 bases lay outside the gene matches. The CDR3 region is CASSATGDYGYTF. The CDR3 DNA reads TGTGCCAGCAGCGCGACAGGGGACTATGGCTACACCTTC. The full variable domain, rest sourced from reference TRBV7-9 and TRBJ1-2, is DTGVSQNPRHKITKRGQNVTFRCDPISEHNRLYWYRQTLGQGPEFLTYFQNEAQLEKSRLLSDRFSAERPKGSFSTLEIQRTEQGDSAMYLCASSATGDYGYTFGSGTRLTVV.

In regard to this clone: Mismatch with germline at one junction end may stem from a read error. This chain links TRBV5-1 with TRBJ1-4; D is ambiguous. The CDR3 runs 14 residues. Germline loops: CDR1 SGHRS, CDR2 YFSETQ. The chain's CDR3 is CASRLGRVNEKLFF. The CDR3 DNA follows: TGCGCCAGCAGGTTGGGTCGAGTTAATGAAAAACTGTTTTTT.

CDR3 sequence (DNA): TGTGCCAGCAGCCCTAGAGAGTGGTACTATGGCTACACCTTC. Translated: CASSPREWYYGYTF. V usage is TRBV11-2 and J usage is TRBJ1-2; no firm D call. Germline CDR1 and CDR2: SGHAT and FQNNGV. This CDR3 is built from 14 residues. Trimming stripped 5 bases from V and 3 bases from J, with 13 bases between.

This clone was found once. This rearrangement joins TRBV2 to TRBJ1-3; D unclear. This CDR3 comprises 15 residues. Looked up from germline, CDR1 is SNHLY and CDR2 is FYNNEI. The germline V and J ends were trimmed by 3 bases and 0 bases, with 9 bases remaining between them. CDR3: CASSEGGHSGNTIYF. CDR3 DNA sequence: TGTGCCAGCAGTGAGGGAGGGCACTCTGGAAACACCATATATTTT.

The chain employs TRBV28 and TRBJ1-1; no reliable D call. The CDR3 extends over 14 amino acids. Deletions cut 8 bases from V and 0 bases from J, with 13 bases between. Germline V gene data show CDR1 as MDHEN and CDR2 as SYDVKM. The CDR3: CASVEGGLNTEAFF. Written as DNA, the CDR3 is TGTGCCAGCGTAGAGGGCGGACTGAACACTGAAGCTTTCTTT. The full variable domain, with the rest looked up from reference TRBV28 and TRBJ1-1, is DVKVTQSSRYLVKRTGEKVFLECVQDMDHENMFWYRQDPGLGLRLIYFSYDVKMKEKGDIPEGYSVSREKKERFSLILESASTNQTSMYLCASVEGGLNTEAFFGQGTRLTVV.

J is TRBJ1-2 and V is TRBV19; 7 bases match TRBD1. CDR1 is LNHDA and CDR2 is SQIVND in the germline V gene (reference sequence). Trimming at V came to 5 bases and at J to 8 bases, leaving 11 bases not matched to a gene. The CDR3 is 14 amino acids. The CDR3, as DNA: TGTGCCAGTAGTCCACGGGACAGCCGAGGCGGCTACACCTTC. Amino acid sequence: CASSPRDSRGGYTF.

The chain has TRBV4-3 and TRBJ1-2; 8 positions agree with TRBD1. Germline V gene lookup returns CDR1 LGHNA and CDR2 YSLEER. Trimming at V came to 1 base and at J to 3 bases, leaving 7 bases not matched to a gene. CDR3 length: 16 residues. As DNA, the CDR3 is TGCGCCAGCAGCCAAGCCCCGACAGGGGATTACTATGGCTACACCTTC. It yields the protein CASSQAPTGDYYGYTF.

This chain uses TRBV7-9 with TRBJ1-3; no clear D gene. This CDR3 spans 15 amino acids. V was shortened by 1 base and J by 0 bases, with 7 bases between the two germline ends. Germline lookup yields CDR1 SEHNR and CDR2 FQNEAQ (reference sequence). CDR3 DNA sequence: TGTGCCAGCAGCTTAGTGTCACTCTCTGGAAACACCATATATTTT. This sequence encodes CASSLVSLSGNTIYF.

The chain uses TRBV14 and TRBJ2-1, with TRBD2 matching over 8 bases. Germline assignment: CDR1 SGHDN and CDR2 FVKESK. With 4 bases clipped from V and 0 bases from J, the junction kept 2 bases outside the gene matches. CDR3 length: 15 residues. Here the CDR3 DNA reads TGTGCCAGCAGCCGAAGCGGGAGCTCCTACAATGAGCAGTTCTTC. Amino acids: CASSRSGSSYNEQFF.

This chain's CDR3 is CASSLAQGFAEAFF. In DNA form, the CDR3 reads TGCGCCAGCAGCTTGGCGCAGGGGTTCGCTGAAGCTTTCTTT. V usage is TRBV5-1 and J usage is TRBJ1-1; D may be TRBD1 (6 bases). Germline V CDR1 and CDR2: SGHRS, YFSETQ. V lost 0 bases and J 6 bases, leaving 12 bases between the germline ends. The CDR3 extends over 14 amino acids.

The chain has TRBV4-3 and TRBJ2-3; TRBD2 is a possible D gene (5 bases). The CDR3 extends over 15 amino acids. Germline V gene data show CDR1 as LGHNA and CDR2 as YSLEER. V lost 0 bases and J lost 0, with 7 bases in between. In DNA form, the CDR3 reads TGCGCCAGCAGCCAAGATAAGCGGAGCACAGATACGCAGTATTTT. The encoded protein is CASSQDKRSTDTQYF.

The chain employs TRBV3-1 (or the pseudogene TRBV3-2) and TRBJ1-1; TRBD1 might be the D (6 bases). CDR3 length: 13 residues. Germline values: CDR1 LGHDT, CDR2 YNNKEL (reference sequence). Trimming took 4 bases from V and 2 from J, leaving 8 bases between them. The CDR3 reads CASSRTENTEAFF. CDR3 nucleotide sequence: TGTGCCAGCAGCCGGACAGAAAACACTGAAGCTTTCTTT.

This chain links TRBV28 with TRBJ2-1; D might be TRBD2 (5 bases). V shed 5 bases and J shed 7 bases, with 12 bases lying between them. This CDR3 region has 13 residues. Germline-derived CDR1 and CDR2 are MDHEN and SYDVKM. This chain's CDR3 is CASSNSVNNEQFF. Here the CDR3 DNA reads TGTGCCAGCAGTAATAGCGTGAATAATGAGCAGTTCTTC.

The gene calls are TRBV4-3 and TRBJ2-3; TRBD2 aligns across 7 bases. Germline loops: CDR1 LGHNA, CDR2 YSLEER. This CDR3 has 16 amino acids. V was clipped by 1 base and J by 2 bases; unmatched bases: 6. The CDR3 nucleotides are TGCGCCAGCAGCCAAGCTGCGGGAGCTAACACAGATACGCAGTATTTT. Translated: CASSQAAGANTDTQYF.

This chain links TRBV19 with TRBJ1-5, with a tentative D call TRBD1 (6 bases). CDR1 and CDR2 from the germline V gene are LNHDA and SQIVND (reference sequence). This CDR3 region has 16 residues. The V and J ends lost 1 base and 0 bases respectively, with 10 bases between them. In nucleotides, the CDR3 is TGTGCCAGTAGTATAGGGGGACACTATAGCAATCAGCCCCAGCATTTT. It translates to CASSIGGHYSNQPQHF.

This chain uses TRBV4-2 with TRBJ1-2; no firm D call. V dropped 7 bases and J dropped 6 bases, with 15 bases sitting between them. Germline V gives CDR1 LGHNA, CDR2 YNFKEQ. The CDR3 loop spans 13 amino acids. CDR3 residues: CASTLGREDGYTF. The CDR3 DNA reads as TGTGCCAGCACCTTAGGGAGGGAAGATGGCTACACCTTC.

This clone was counted only a few times. The sample has other DNA sequences that encode this CDR3 too. The chain uses TRBV3-1 (or the pseudogene TRBV3-2) and TRBJ1-2, with 8 bases identical to TRBD1. Germline CDR1 LGHDT, CDR2 YNNKEL (reference sequence). This CDR3 has 13 residues. The J segment lost 7 bases and the V segment lost 3 bases, leaving 4 bases of the junction unmatched. CDR3 sequence: CASSQDRVGGYTF. The CDR3 bases are TGTGCCAGCAGCCAGGACAGGGTCGGTGGCTACACCTTC.